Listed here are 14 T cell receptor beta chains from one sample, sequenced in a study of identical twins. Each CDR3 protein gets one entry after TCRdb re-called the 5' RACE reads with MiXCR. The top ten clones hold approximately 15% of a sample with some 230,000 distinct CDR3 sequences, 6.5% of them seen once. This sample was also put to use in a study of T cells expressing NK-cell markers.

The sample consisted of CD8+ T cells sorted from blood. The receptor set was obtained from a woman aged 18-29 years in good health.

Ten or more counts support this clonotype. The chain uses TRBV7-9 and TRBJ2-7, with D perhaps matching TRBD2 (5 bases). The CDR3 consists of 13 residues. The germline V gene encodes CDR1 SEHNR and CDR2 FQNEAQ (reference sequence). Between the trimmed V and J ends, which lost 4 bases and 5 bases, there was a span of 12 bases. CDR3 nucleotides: TGTGCCAGCAGCTCCCCGTGGAGGCACGAGCAGTACTTC. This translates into CASSSPWRHEQYF.

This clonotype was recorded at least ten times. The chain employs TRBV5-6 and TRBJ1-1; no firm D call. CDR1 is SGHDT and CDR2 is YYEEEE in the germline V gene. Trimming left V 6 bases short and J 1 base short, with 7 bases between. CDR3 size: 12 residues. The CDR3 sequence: CASMNENTEAFF. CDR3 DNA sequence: TGTGCCAGCATGAATGAGAACACTGAAGCTTTCTTT.

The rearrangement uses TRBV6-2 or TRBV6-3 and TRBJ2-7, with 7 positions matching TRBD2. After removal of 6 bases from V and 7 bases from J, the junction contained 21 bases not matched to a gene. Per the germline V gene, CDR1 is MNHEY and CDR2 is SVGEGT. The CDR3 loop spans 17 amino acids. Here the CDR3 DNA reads TGTGCCAGCAGCCCCGAGGAGAAGCGGGATGCCACGGGGGAGCAGTACTTC. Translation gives CASSPEEKRDATGEQYF.

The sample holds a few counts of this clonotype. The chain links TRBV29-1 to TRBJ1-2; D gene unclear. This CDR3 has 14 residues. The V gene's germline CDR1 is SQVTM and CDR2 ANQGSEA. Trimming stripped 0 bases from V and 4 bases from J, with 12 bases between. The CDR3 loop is CSVEDPEVFYGYTF. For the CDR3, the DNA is TGCAGCGTTGAAGATCCGGAGGTTTTCTATGGCTACACCTTC.

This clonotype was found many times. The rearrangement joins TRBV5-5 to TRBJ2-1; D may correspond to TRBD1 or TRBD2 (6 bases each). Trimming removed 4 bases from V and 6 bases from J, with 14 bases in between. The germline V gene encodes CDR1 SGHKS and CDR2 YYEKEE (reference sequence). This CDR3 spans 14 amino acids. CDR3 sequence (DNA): TGTGCCAGCAGCCCGGAATGGGGGGCCAATGAGCAGTTCTTC. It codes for CASSPEWGANEQFF.

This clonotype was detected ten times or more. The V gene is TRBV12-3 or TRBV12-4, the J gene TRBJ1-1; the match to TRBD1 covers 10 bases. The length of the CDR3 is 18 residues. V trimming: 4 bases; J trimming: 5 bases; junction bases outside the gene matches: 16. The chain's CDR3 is CASSYPSGTGDYGTEAFF. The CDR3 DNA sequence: TGTGCCAGCAGTTACCCCTCCGGGACAGGGGATTATGGGACTGAAGCTTTCTTT.

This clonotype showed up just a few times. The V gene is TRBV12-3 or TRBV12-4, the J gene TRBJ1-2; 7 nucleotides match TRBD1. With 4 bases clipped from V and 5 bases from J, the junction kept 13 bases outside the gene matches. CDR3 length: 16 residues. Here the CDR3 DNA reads TGTGCCAGCAGTTGGGGTGGGGACAGCAAATTATATGGCTACACCTTC. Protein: CASSWGGDSKLYGYTF.

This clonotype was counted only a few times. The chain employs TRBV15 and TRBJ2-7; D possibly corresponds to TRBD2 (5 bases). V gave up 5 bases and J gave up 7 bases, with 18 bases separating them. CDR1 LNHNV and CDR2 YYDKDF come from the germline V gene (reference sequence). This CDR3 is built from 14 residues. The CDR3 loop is CATSQTDYPPEQYF. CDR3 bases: TGTGCCACCAGCCAGACTGACTACCCCCCGGAGCAGTACTTC.

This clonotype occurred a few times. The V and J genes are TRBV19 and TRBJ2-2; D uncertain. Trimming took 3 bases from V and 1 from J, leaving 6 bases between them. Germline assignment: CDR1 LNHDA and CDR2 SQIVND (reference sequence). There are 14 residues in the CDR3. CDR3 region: CASSIMGNTGELFF. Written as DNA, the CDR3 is TGTGCCAGTAGTATTATGGGGAACACCGGGGAGCTGTTTTTT.

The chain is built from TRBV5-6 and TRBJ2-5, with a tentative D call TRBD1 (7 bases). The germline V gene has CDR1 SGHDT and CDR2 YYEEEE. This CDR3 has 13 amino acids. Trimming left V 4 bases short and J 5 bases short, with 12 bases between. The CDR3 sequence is CASSPGGLETQYF. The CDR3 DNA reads TGTGCCAGCAGCCCAGGGGGGCTGGAGACCCAGTACTTC.

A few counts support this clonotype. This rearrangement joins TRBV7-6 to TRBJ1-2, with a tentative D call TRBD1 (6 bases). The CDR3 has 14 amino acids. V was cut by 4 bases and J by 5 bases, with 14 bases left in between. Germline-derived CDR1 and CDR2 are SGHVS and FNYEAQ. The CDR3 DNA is TGTGCCAGCAGCTCCGGTGCGAGGGGGTATGGCTACACCTTC. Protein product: CASSSGARGYGYTF.

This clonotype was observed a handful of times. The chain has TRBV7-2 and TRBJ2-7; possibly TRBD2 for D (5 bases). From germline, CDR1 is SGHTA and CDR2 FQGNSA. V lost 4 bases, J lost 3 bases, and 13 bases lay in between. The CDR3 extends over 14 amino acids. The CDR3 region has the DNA TGTGCCAGCAGCTACGTGACGAGCGGCTACGAGCAGTACTTC. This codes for CASSYVTSGYEQYF.

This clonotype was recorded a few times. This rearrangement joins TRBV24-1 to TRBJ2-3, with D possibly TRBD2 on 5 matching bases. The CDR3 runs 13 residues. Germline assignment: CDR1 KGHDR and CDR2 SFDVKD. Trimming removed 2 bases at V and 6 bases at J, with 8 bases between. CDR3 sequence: CATSDSEGDTQYF. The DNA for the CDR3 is TGTGCCACCAGTGATTCTGAGGGTGATACGCAGTATTTT.

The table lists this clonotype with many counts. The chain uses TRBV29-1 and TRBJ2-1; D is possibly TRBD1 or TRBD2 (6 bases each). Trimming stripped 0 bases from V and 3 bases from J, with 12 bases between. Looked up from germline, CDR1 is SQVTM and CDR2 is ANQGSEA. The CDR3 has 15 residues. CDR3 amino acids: CSVEDSGGHYNEQFF. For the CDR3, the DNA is TGCAGCGTTGAAGATTCCGGGGGACACTACAATGAGCAGTTCTTC.